Each of the 10 T cell receptor beta chains below was sequenced from the same sample in a study of T cell responses to AZD1222 COVID-19 vaccine (dated by TCRdb to 2020 to 2023). Receptor libraries were prepared by the immunoSEQ multiplex PCR assay. TCRdb mirrors the immuneACCESS table, restricted to in-frame sequences. Some clones are absent from its copies; in checked studies, under half trace to an unresolved V gene, and the reason for the others is unknown. The sample table contains 77,000 or so clones; only one count was recorded for about nine tenths of them. The ten top clones hold less than 20% of the sample. The time point tag for this specimen amounts to: baseline before first vaccination. Here the sequenced sample was peripheral blood, taken on day 0 of AZD1222 vaccination. These receptors were obtained from an adult in good health.

The DNA of the CDR3 is TGCGCCAGCAGCTTCGGACAGGGAGGGGAGCTGTTTTTT. It is translated as CASSFGQGGELFF. The chain couples TRBV5-1 to TRBJ2-2, with 8 bases fitting TRBD1. The ends lost 2 bases at V and 8 bases at J; junction bases unmatched: 2. Germline values: CDR1 SGHRS, CDR2 YFSETQ. This CDR3 region has 13 residues.

The sample holds a few counts of this clone. The chain has TRBV4-3 and TRBJ2-6; TRBD1 is a possible D gene (7 bases). Germline-derived CDR1 and CDR2 are LGHNA and YSLEER. The CDR3 has 17 residues. Trimming stripped 0 bases from V and 4 bases from J, with 13 bases between. For the CDR3, the DNA is TGCGCCAGCAGCCAAGAAGGAGGGGGCACCGGGGCCAACGTCCTGACTTTC. This translates into CASSQEGGGTGANVLTF.

The chain recombines TRBV5-4 with TRBJ1-3, with D tentatively TRBD1 (6 bases). V was pared by 3 bases and J by 0 bases, with 13 bases between. The CDR3 contains 16 residues. Germline CDR1 is SGHNT and CDR2 is YYREEE (reference sequence). In DNA form, the CDR3 reads TGTGCCAGCAGCTCACGAAGCAGGGGCTCTGGAAACACCATATATTTT. This codes for CASSSRSRGSGNTIYF.

The genes are TRBV30 and TRBJ2-7; no clear D. V shed 4 bases and J shed 6 bases, with 13 bases lying between them. This CDR3 spans 12 amino acids. The germline CDR1 and CDR2 sequences are GTSNPN and SVGIG (reference sequence). The CDR3 region is CAWTTALSEQYF. The CDR3 nucleotides read TGTGCCTGGACCACGGCCCTCTCCGAGCAGTACTTC.

This chain uses TRBV6-5 with TRBJ2-7; 8 bases map to TRBD1. Germline V gene lookup returns CDR1 MNHEY and CDR2 SVGAGI. This CDR3 contains 15 residues. V gave up 6 bases and J gave up 7 bases; unmatched junction bases: 14. CDR3 region: CASRRGLDRAGEQYF. The CDR3 bases are TGTGCCAGCAGAAGGGGACTGGACAGGGCGGGGGAGCAGTACTTC.

V usage is TRBV6-5 and J usage is TRBJ1-2; 8 bases fit TRBD1. CDR3 length: 14 amino acids. V dropped 7 bases and J dropped 4; count of bases not matched to a gene: 8. Germline V gives CDR1 MNHEY, CDR2 SVGAGI. The CDR3 sequence is CASNPTGDGYGYTF. As DNA, the CDR3 is TGTGCCAGCAACCCGACAGGGGACGGCTATGGCTACACCTTC.

The chain has TRBV10-2 and TRBJ2-3, with no clear D. The CDR3 totals 15 residues. V was cut by 3 bases and J by 1 base, with 11 bases left in between. In germline, CDR1 is WSHSY, CDR2 SAAADI. In DNA form, the CDR3 reads TGCGCCAGCAGTGACCGCCTCGGTGGCACAGATACGCAGTATTTT. Amino acid sequence: CASSDRLGGTDTQYF.

The chain couples TRBV29-1 to TRBJ2-1; D is uncertain. V lost 4 bases and J 5 bases, leaving 15 bases between the germline ends. This CDR3 has 14 amino acids. The germline V gene encodes CDR1 SQVTM and CDR2 ANQGSEA. CDR3 protein: CSVVALTVDNEQFF. CDR3 DNA: TGCAGCGTTGTGGCCCTCACCGTCGACAATGAGCAGTTCTTC.

This clone has just a few counts. The CDR3 spells CASSGGLTGTTNTEAFF. The DNA for the CDR3 is TGTGCCAGCAGCGGGGGGCTCACCGGGACAACGAACACTGAAGCTTTCTTT. V is TRBV9 and J is TRBJ1-1; tentative D call: TRBD1 (6 bases). Germline V gives CDR1 SGDLS, CDR2 YYNGEE. The CDR3 spans 17 residues. Trimming stripped 3 bases from V and 1 base from J, with 19 bases between.

This chain uses TRBV6-1 with TRBJ2-5; 7 bases match TRBD2. With V trimmed by 4 bases and J by 5 bases, 16 bases remained unmatched. Germline CDR1 is MNHNS and CDR2 is SASEGT. The CDR3 is made up of 17 amino acids. CDR3 nucleotide sequence: TGTGCCAGCAGTGGGCGTTTTGGGGGTACTAGCGAGGAGACCCAGTACTTC. It encodes CASSGRFGGTSEETQYF.